What follows are 18 T cell receptor beta chains derived from one specimen sequenced in a study of OX40 agonist ivuxolimab in advanced cancers. Repertoires were generated with immunoSEQ multiplex PCR, while TCRdb's copy carries only in-frame clones and drops some. This table holds under 90,000 clones, 85% to 90% found once. Here the sequenced sample was CD4+ or CD8+ T cells sorted from blood, taken in a trial of the OX40 agonist ivuxolimab. The receptors originated from an adult with an advanced solid tumor such as melanoma, head and neck, liver or kidney cancer.

This clone was seen a handful of times. The chain couples TRBV30 to TRBJ1-1; D gene ambiguous. Germline CDR1 is GTSNPN and CDR2 is SVGIG (reference sequence). The CDR3 consists of 13 residues. With 3 bases removed from V and 4 bases from J, the gap between germline ends came to 12 bases. The CDR3 DNA sequence: TGTGCCTGGAGCCCCGAAGTCAGCACTGAAGCTTTCTTT. Its translation is CAWSPEVSTEAFF. The full variable domain, rest sourced from reference TRBV30 and TRBJ1-1, is SQTIHQWPATLVQPVGSPLSLECTVEGTSNPNLYWYRQAAGRGLQLLFYSVGIGQISSEVPQNLSASRPQDRQFILSSKKLLLSDSGFYLCAWSPEVSTEAFFGQGTRLTVV.

The chain is built from TRBV7-2 and TRBJ2-5; D gene ambiguous. The CDR3 is made up of 13 amino acids. Trimming pared 3 bases from V and 3 bases from J, leaving 8 bases between. In germline, CDR1 is SGHTA, CDR2 FQGNSA. Written as DNA, the CDR3 is TGTGCCAGCAGCTTTCGGGCGGAAGAGACCCAGTACTTC. Translating gives CASSFRAEETQYF.

The chain links TRBV9 to TRBJ1-1; a possible D gene is TRBD1 (5 bases). Trimming removed 3 bases at V and 10 bases at J, with 19 bases between. The V gene's germline CDR1 is SGDLS and CDR2 YYNGEE. The CDR3 consists of 14 residues. DNA for the CDR3: TGTGCCAGCAGCGACGGACGGGGGGGATTCCGAGCTTTCTTT. Its protein is CASSDGRGGFRAFF.

The chain combines TRBV30 with TRBJ1-2, with 7 bases aligning to TRBD1. CDR1 GTSNPN and CDR2 SVGIG come from the germline V gene (reference sequence). Trimming removed 2 bases from V and 6 bases from J; junction bases left unmatched: 3. The CDR3 is made up of 12 amino acids. The CDR3 protein is CAWSTDRDGYTF. DNA for the CDR3: TGTGCCTGGAGTACTGACAGGGATGGCTACACCTTC.

V gene TRBV2 combines with J gene TRBJ2-5; no clear D. V lost 1 base and J 3 bases, leaving 3 bases between the germline ends. This CDR3 is 12 amino acids long. Germline V gene lookup returns CDR1 SNHLY and CDR2 FYNNEI. The CDR3 loop is CASSEVKETQYF. The CDR3, as DNA: TGTGCCAGCAGTGAAGTGAAAGAGACCCAGTACTTC.

The sample holds one count of this clone. The chain combines TRBV28 with TRBJ1-4, with D perhaps matching TRBD1 (5 bases). Germline V lookup: CDR1 MDHEN, CDR2 SYDVKM. With 3 bases removed from V and 7 bases from J, the gap between germline ends came to 18 bases. The CDR3 sequence is 16 residues long. CDR3 bases: TGTGCCAGCAGTTTCCGGTCGGGACCGTTTTTTGAAAAACTGTTTTTT. Residues: CASSFRSGPFFEKLFF.

V and J are TRBV19 and TRBJ2-1; D is tentatively TRBD1 or TRBD2 (5 bases each). This CDR3 region has 13 residues. Trimming removed 8 bases from V and 4 bases from J, with 12 bases in between. Germline loops: CDR1 LNHDA, CDR2 SQIVND (reference sequence). The CDR3, as DNA: TGTGCCAGTGAGGGGCATTCGTACAATGAGCAGTTCTTC. This encodes CASEGHSYNEQFF.

A few counts support this clone. This chain uses TRBV19 with TRBJ1-5, with a tentative D call TRBD1 (6 bases). Trimming took off 7 bases at V and 0 bases at J, with 19 bases between the two ends. There are 17 residues in the CDR3. Germline-derived CDR1 and CDR2 are LNHDA and SQIVND (reference sequence). CDR3 amino acids: CASTRGGQVYSNQPQHF. In DNA form, the CDR3 reads TGTGCCAGTACACGGGGGGGGCAGGTGTATAGCAATCAGCCCCAGCATTTT.

The chain carries TRBV30 and TRBJ2-5; the D gene could be TRBD1 or TRBD2 (5 bases each). The CDR3 sequence is 12 residues long. Germline-derived CDR1 and CDR2 are GTSNPN and SVGIG (reference sequence). V was pared by 2 bases and J by 5 bases, with 9 bases between. CDR3: CAWSSEGETQYF. In nucleotides, the CDR3 is TGTGCCTGGAGTTCTGAGGGGGAGACCCAGTACTTC.

CDR3: CASSSTGTNTEAFF. The CDR3 DNA sequence: TGTGCCAGCAGTTCTACAGGGACGAACACTGAAGCTTTCTTT. The V call is TRBV28, the J call TRBJ1-1; tentative D call: TRBD1 (6 bases). CDR3 length: 14 amino acids. V was trimmed by 4 bases and J by 1 base, leaving 10 bases between them. CDR1 is MDHEN and CDR2 is SYDVKM in the germline V gene.

The chain has TRBV28 and TRBJ2-5; D remains unclear. The germline V gene encodes CDR1 MDHEN and CDR2 SYDVKM. V gave up 6 bases and J gave up 0 bases, with 5 bases separating them. The CDR3 loop spans 12 amino acids. CDR3 loop: CASSGNQETQYF. The CDR3 DNA is TGTGCCAGCAGCGGAAACCAAGAGACCCAGTACTTC.

The chain combines TRBV5-6 with TRBJ1-5; no reliable D call. Between the trimmed V and J ends, which lost 3 bases and 4 bases, there was a span of 8 bases. The CDR3 consists of 13 residues. CDR1 is SGHDT and CDR2 is YYEEEE in the germline V gene. The CDR3 DNA reads TGTGCCAGCAGCTCAAGGGAGAATCAGCCCCAGCATTTT. This gives the protein CASSSRENQPQHF.

This rearrangement joins TRBV10-3 to TRBJ1-4; D may be TRBD1 (6 bases). Germline loops: CDR1 ENHRY, CDR2 SYGVKD. The CDR3 has 17 residues. Trimming removed 0 bases from V and 0 bases from J, with 11 bases in between. In DNA form, the CDR3 reads TGTGCCATCAGTGAGTCGGGGACATCTGCAACTAATGAAAAACTGTTTTTT. It yields the protein CAISESGTSATNEKLFF.

V and J are TRBV14 and TRBJ1-3; no definite D call. Per germline, CDR1 SGHDN and CDR2 FVKESK. The CDR3 extends over 13 amino acids. Deletions cut 1 base from V and 1 base from J, with 2 bases between. The CDR3 here is CASSQVSGNTIYF. CDR3 bases: TGTGCCAGCAGCCAAGTTTCTGGAAACACCATATATTTT.

V and J are TRBV28 and TRBJ1-5; no definite D call. Germline loops: CDR1 MDHEN, CDR2 SYDVKM. The CDR3 totals 14 residues. Trimming left V 7 bases short and J 2 bases short, with 12 bases between. The CDR3 DNA reads TGTGCCAGCAACCTCTCGGGCGGCAATCAGCCCCAGCATTTT. It encodes CASNLSGGNQPQHF. The full variable domain, its missing parts supplied by reference TRBV28 and TRBJ1-5, is DVKVTQSSRYLVKRTGEKVFLECVQDMDHENMFWYRQDPGLGLRLIYFSYDVKMKEKGDIPEGYSVSREKKERFSLILESASTNQTSMYLCASNLSGGNQPQHFGDGTRLSIL.

The V and J genes are TRBV7-2 and TRBJ2-5; unclear D gene. The CDR3 contains 13 residues. Trimming pared 2 bases from V and 1 base from J, leaving 5 bases between. CDR1 is SGHTA and CDR2 is FQGNSA in the germline V gene. This CDR3 reads CASSLTIQETQYF. Written as DNA, the CDR3 is TGTGCCAGCAGCTTAACTATCCAAGAGACCCAGTACTTC. Full variable domain (missing parts from reference TRBV7-2 and TRBJ2-5): GAGVSQSPSNKVTEKGKDVELRCDPISGHTALYWYRQSLGQGLEFLIYFQGNSAPDKSGLPSDRFSAERTGGSVSTLTIQRTQQEDSAVYLCASSLTIQETQYFGPGTRLLVL.

The rearrangement links TRBV2 to TRBJ1-2; 10 nucleotides line up with TRBD1. Trimming removed 7 bases from V and 5 bases from J; junction bases left unmatched: 7. Germline assignment: CDR1 SNHLY and CDR2 FYNNEI. The CDR3 extends over 14 amino acids. Here the CDR3 DNA reads TGTGCCAGCACCGACAGGGGGCGCGGGTATGGCTACACCTTC. It is translated as CASTDRGRGYGYTF.

CDR3 sequence (DNA): TGTGCCAGCAGCTGGGGCACAGATACGCAGTATTTT. Protein: CASSWGTDTQYF. The rearrangement joins TRBV7-9 to TRBJ2-3; D is uncertain. Trimming stripped 4 bases from V and 1 base from J, with 3 bases between. This CDR3 contains 12 residues. Per the germline V gene, CDR1 is SEHNR and CDR2 is FQNEAQ (reference sequence).